These 6 T cell receptor beta chains were all obtained from the same sample, sequenced in a study of T cells in Graves' hyperthyroidism and ophthalmopathy. The investigators amplified TCR beta CDR3 regions from RNA transcripts. In the first-round RT-PCR of the TCR CDR3, the HTBI primer set was used. A single record per CDR3 protein comes from TCRdb applying MiXCR to the multiplex PCR reads. Here the sample spans more than 650,000 distinct CDR3 sequences, 14% being singletons. Material: blood. These receptors came from a woman under 30 with Graves' hyperthyroidism.

This sequence joins TRBV11-2 and TRBJ1-1, with D maybe TRBD1 (5 bases). This CDR3 is built from 12 residues. Trimming removed 5 bases from V and 5 bases from J, with 9 bases in between. CDR1 is SGHAT and CDR2 is FQNNGV in the germline V gene. CDR3 amino acids: CASSIRVTEAFF. The CDR3 DNA is TGTGCCAGCAGCATCAGGGTTACTGAAGCTTTCTTT.

The table lists this clonotype with many counts. The chain carries TRBV28 and TRBJ2-1, with 8 positions matching TRBD2. Germline CDR1 and CDR2: MDHEN and SYDVKM. The CDR3 is 19 residues long. V dropped 8 bases and J dropped 2; count of bases not matched to a gene: 20. CDR3 in amino acids: CASRTQGLGAGGAYNEQFF. The CDR3 region has the DNA TGTGCCAGCCGGACGCAGGGTTTGGGGGCGGGAGGTGCCTACAATGAGCAGTTCTTC.

The chain joins TRBV10-2 to TRBJ2-2, with 11 bases matching TRBD2. The germline V gene has CDR1 WSHSY and CDR2 SAAADI. The length of the CDR3 is 15 residues. The V and J ends lost 7 bases and 1 base, in that order; junction bases with no gene match: 2. CDR3 sequence (DNA): TGCGCCAGCACTGGACTAGCGGGGAACACCGGGGAGCTGTTTTTT. Protein product: CASTGLAGNTGELFF.

The table lists this clonotype with a few counts. V and J are TRBV6-2 or TRBV6-3 and TRBJ2-7; TRBD1 agrees at 8 bases. Trimming removed 5 bases from V and 3 bases from J; junction bases left unmatched: 3. The CDR3 runs 13 residues. Germline CDR1 is MNHEY and CDR2 is SVGEGT. CDR3: CASSPQGDYEQYF. In nucleotides, the CDR3 is TGTGCCAGCAGTCCACAGGGGGACTACGAGCAGTACTTC.

The rearrangement links TRBV6-5 to TRBJ2-2; TRBD2 matches 8 bases. Germline CDR1 MNHEY, CDR2 SVGAGI. The V segment lost 2 bases and the J segment 6 bases; nucleotides outside the gene matches: 8. The CDR3 is 16 residues long. DNA of the CDR3: TGTGCCAGCAGTTACGAAGCGGGAGTATTGTCCGGGGAGCTGTTTTTT. Its protein is CASSYEAGVLSGELFF.

This clonotype was counted at least ten times. This chain joins TRBV6-8 and TRBJ1-2; TRBD1 matches 10 bases. Germline CDR1 reads MNHGY; CDR2 reads SAAAGT. CDR3 size: 13 residues. V lost 7 bases, J lost 6 bases, and 5 bases stayed unmatched. The CDR3 here is CASTMGQGNGYTF. CDR3 nucleotides: TGTGCCAGCACAATGGGACAGGGGAATGGCTACACCTTC.